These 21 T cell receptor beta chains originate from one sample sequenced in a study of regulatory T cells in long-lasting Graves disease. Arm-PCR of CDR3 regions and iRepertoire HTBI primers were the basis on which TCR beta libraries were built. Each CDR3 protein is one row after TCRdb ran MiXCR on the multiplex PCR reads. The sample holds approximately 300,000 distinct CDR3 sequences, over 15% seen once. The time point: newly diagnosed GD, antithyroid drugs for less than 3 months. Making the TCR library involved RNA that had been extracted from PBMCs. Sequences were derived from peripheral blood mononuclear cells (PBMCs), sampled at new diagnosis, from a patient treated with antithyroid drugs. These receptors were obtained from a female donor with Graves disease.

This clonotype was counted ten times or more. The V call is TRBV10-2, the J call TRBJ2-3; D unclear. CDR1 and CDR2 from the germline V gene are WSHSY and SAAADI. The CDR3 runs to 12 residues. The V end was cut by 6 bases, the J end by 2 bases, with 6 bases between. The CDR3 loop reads CASRTATDTQYF. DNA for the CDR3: TGCGCCAGCAGAACAGCCACAGATACGCAGTATTTT.

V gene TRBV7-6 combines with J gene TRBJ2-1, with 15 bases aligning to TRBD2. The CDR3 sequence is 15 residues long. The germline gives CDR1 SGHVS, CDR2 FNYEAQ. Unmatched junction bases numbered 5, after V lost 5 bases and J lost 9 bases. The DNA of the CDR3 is TGTGCCAGCAGCACCGGGACTAGCGGGGGGTCTGAGCAGTTCTTC. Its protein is CASSTGTSGGSEQFF.

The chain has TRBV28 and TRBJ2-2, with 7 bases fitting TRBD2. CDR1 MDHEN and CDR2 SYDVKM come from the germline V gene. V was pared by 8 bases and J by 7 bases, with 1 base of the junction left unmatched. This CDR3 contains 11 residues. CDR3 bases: TGTGCCAGCCCGGGGGGCGGGGAGCTGTTTTTT. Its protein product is CASPGGGELFF.

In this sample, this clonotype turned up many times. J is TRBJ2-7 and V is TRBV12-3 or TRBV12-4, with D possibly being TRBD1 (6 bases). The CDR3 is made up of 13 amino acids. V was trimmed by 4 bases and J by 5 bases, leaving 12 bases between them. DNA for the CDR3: TGTGCCAGCAGTTCGACAGGTTTGGACGAGCAGTACTTC. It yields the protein CASSSTGLDEQYF.

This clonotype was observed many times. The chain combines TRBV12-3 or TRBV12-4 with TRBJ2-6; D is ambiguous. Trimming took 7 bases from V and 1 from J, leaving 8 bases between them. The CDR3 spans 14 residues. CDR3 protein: CASNDLSGANVLTF. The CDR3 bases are TGTGCCAGCAATGATTTATCTGGGGCCAACGTCCTGACTTTC.

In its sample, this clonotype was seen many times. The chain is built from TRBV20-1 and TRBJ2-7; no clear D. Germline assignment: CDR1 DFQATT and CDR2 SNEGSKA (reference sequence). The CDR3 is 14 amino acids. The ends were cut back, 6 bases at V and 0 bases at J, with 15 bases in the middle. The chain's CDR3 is CSAAPDVSSYEQYF. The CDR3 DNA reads TGCAGTGCAGCTCCCGACGTGAGCTCCTACGAGCAGTACTTC.

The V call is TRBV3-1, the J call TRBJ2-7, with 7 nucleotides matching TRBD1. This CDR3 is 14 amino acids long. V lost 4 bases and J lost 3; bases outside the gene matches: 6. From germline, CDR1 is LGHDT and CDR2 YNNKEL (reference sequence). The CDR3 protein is CASSPGQRYYEQYF. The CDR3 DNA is TGTGCCAGCAGCCCGGGACAGCGCTACTACGAGCAGTACTTC.

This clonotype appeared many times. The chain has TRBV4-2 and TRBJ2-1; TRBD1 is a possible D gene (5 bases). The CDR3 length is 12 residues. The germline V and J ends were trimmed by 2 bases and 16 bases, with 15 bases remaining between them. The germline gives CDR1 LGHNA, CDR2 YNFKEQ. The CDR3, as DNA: TGTGCCAGCAGCCAAACGGACAACCTGGCTTTCTTC. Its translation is CASSQTDNLAFF.

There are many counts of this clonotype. The CDR3 nucleotides are TGTGCCAGCAGTTTAACCGGGACAGGGATTTTCGGCGAGCAGTACTTC. The encoded protein is CASSLTGTGIFGEQYF. The chain has TRBV12-3 or TRBV12-4 and TRBJ2-7; the match to TRBD1 covers 9 bases. CDR3 length: 16 residues. With 2 bases clipped from V and 6 bases from J, the junction kept 11 bases outside the gene matches.

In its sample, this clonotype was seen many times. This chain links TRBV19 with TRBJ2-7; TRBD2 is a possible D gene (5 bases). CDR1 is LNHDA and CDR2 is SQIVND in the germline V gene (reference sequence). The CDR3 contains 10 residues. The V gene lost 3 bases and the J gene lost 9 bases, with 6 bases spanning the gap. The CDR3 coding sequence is TGTGCCAGTAGTATCCGGGGGCAGTACTTC. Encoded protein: CASSIRGQYF.

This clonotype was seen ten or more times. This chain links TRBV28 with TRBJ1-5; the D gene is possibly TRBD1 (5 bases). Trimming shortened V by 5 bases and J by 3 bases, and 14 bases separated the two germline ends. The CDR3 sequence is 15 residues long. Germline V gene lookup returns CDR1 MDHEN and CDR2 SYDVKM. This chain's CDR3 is CASSLMTALNQPQHF. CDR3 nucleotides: TGTGCCAGCAGTCTAATGACAGCGCTCAATCAGCCCCAGCATTTT.

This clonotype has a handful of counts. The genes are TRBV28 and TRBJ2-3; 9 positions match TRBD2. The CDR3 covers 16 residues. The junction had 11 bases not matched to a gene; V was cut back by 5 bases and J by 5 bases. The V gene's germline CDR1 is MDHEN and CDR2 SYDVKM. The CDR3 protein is CASSIEREEPGDTQYF. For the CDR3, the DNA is TGTGCCAGCAGTATTGAGCGGGAGGAACCGGGAGATACGCAGTATTTT.

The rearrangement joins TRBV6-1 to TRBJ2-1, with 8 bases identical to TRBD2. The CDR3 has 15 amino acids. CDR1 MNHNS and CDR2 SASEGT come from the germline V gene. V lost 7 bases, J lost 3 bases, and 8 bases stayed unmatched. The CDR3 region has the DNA TGTGCCAGCAACCCACTAGCGGATCTCTACAATGAGCAGTTCTTC. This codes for CASNPLADLYNEQFF.

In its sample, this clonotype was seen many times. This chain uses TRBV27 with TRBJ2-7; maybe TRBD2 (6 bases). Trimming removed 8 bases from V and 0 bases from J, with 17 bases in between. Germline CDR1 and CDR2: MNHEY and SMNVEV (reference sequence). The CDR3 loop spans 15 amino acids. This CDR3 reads CASAREQTSSYEQYF. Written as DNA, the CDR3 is TGTGCCAGCGCGCGGGAACAGACCAGCTCCTACGAGCAGTACTTC.

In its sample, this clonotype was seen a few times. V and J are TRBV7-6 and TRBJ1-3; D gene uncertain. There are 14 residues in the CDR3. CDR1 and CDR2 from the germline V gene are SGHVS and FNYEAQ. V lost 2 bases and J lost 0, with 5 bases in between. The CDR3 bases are TGTGCCAGCAGCTTATACCTCTCTGGAAACACCATATATTTT. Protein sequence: CASSLYLSGNTIYF.

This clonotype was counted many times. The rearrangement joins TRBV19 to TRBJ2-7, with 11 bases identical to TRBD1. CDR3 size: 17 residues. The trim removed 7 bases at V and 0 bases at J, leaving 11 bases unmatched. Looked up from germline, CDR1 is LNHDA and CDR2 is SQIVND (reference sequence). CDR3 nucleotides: TGTGCCAGTACCAGGACAGGGGGCAGGCGGAGCTCCTACGAGCAGTACTTC. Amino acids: CASTRTGGRRSSYEQYF.

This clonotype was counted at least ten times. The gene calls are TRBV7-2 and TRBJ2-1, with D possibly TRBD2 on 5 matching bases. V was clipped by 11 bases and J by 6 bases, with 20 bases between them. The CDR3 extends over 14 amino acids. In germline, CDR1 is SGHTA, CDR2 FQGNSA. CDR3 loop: CAGPYLVTINEQFF. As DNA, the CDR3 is TGTGCCGGCCCATACCTTGTGACTATCAATGAGCAGTTCTTC.

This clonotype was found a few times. The CDR3 loop reads CASSPLESRGDAFF. CDR3 coding DNA: TGTGCCAGCAGTCCGCTAGAGTCGAGAGGGGATGCTTTCTTT. The rearrangement joins TRBV12-3 or TRBV12-4 to TRBJ1-1; perhaps TRBD1 as D (5 bases). Trimming stripped 5 bases from V and 11 bases from J, with 21 bases between. The CDR3 has 14 amino acids.

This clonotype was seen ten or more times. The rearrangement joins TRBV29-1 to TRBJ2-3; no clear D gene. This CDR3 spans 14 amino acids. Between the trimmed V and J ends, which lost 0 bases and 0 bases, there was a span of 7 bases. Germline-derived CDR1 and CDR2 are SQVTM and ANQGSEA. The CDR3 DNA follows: TGCAGCGTTGAAGAGCCCTCCAGCACAGATACGCAGTATTTT. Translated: CSVEEPSSTDTQYF.

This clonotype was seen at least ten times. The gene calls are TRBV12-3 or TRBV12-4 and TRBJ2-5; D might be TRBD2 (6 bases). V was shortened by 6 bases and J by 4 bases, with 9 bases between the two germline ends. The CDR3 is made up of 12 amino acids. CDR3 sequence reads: CASRLGRETQYF. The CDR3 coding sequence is TGTGCCAGCAGACTCGGGAGAGAGACCCAGTACTTC.

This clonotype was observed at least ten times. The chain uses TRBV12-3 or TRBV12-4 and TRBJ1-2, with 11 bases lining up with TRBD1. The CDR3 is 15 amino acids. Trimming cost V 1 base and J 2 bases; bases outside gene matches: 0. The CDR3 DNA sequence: TGTGCCAGCAGTTTAGGGACAGGGGGCAACTATGGCTACACCTTC. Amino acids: CASSLGTGGNYGYTF.